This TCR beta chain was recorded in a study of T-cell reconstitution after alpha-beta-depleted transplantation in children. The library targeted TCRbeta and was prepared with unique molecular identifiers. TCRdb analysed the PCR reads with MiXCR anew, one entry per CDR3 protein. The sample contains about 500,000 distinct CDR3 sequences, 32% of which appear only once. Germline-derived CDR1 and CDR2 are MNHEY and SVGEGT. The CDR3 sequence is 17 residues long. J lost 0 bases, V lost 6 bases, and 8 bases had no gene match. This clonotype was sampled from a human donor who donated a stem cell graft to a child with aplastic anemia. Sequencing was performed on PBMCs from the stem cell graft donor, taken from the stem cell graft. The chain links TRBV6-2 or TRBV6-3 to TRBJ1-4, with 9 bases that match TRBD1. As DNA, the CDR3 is TGTGCCAGCAGGCGACCGGGACAGGGCTCAACTAATGAAAAACTGTTTTTT. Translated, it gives CASRRPGQGSTNEKLFF.